The 25 T cell receptor beta chains listed next were all sequenced from one sample in a study of cytomegalovirus exposure and HLA in healthy donors. Primers: 60 Vbeta forward and 13 Jbeta reverse. The repertoire was sequenced with immunoSEQ multiplex PCR; TCRdb's copy has only in-frame clones and lacks some. This sample contains 68,000 or so clones. Sequencing was performed on PBMCs. These TCRs come from a female donor in good health and CMV-seropositive.

V is TRBV14 and J is TRBJ1-1; possible D gene TRBD1, 6 bases. CDR3 size: 18 residues. V was cut by 0 bases and J by 4 bases, with 21 bases left in between. CDR1 SGHDN and CDR2 FVKESK come from the germline V gene. The CDR3 spells CASSQDPAGRGVFTEAFF. In DNA, the CDR3 is TGTGCCAGCAGCCAAGATCCGGCCGGCAGGGGTGTGTTCACTGAAGCTTTCTTT. Full variable domain (missing parts from reference TRBV14 and TRBJ1-1): EAGVTQFPSHSVIEKGQTVTLRCDPISGHDNLYWYRRVMGKEIKFLLHFVKESKQDESGMPNNRFLAERTGGTYSTLKVQPAELEDSGVYFCASSQDPAGRGVFTEAFFGQGTRLTVV.

With respect to this clone: Other DNA sequences in this sample translate to the same CDR3. This chain connects TRBV6-5 to TRBJ2-7; a possible D gene is TRBD2 (5 bases). The germline gives CDR1 MNHEY, CDR2 SVGAGI. There are 14 residues in the CDR3. Trimming stripped 8 bases from V and 2 bases from J, with 16 bases between. CDR3 nucleotides: TGTGCCAGCCGCCCGACGGGGAATCCCTACGAGCAGTACTTC. As protein: CASRPTGNPYEQYF.

The V call is TRBV28, the J call TRBJ2-6, with a weak D call TRBD2 (7 bases). With 6 bases removed from V and 4 bases from J, the gap between germline ends came to 16 bases. The CDR3 length is 16 residues. CDR1 is MDHEN, CDR2 SYDVKM, per germline. DNA of the CDR3: TGTGCCAGCAGCCTACTGGGGGGGCAAGGGGCCAACGTCCTGACTTTC. Its translation: CASSLLGGQGANVLTF.

The CDR3 is CASSLDRNTEAFF. The CDR3 region has the DNA TGTGCCAGCAGTTTGGACAGAAACACTGAAGCTTTCTTT. The chain recombines TRBV27 with TRBJ1-1, with D perhaps TRBD1 (6 bases). CDR1 and CDR2 (germline): MNHEY, SMNVEV (reference sequence). The CDR3 extends over 13 amino acids. V shed 3 bases and J shed 2 bases, with 7 bases lying between them.

The rearrangement links TRBV6-1 to TRBJ2-7, with D possibly TRBD2 on 5 matching bases. This CDR3 is 13 amino acids long. V gave up 8 bases and J gave up 2 bases, with 13 bases separating them. The germline gives CDR1 MNHNS, CDR2 SASEGT. The CDR3, as DNA: TGTGCCAGCTCTCGGGGTACCACCTACGAGCAGTACTTC. Its translation is CASSRGTTYEQYF.

Remarks on this clone: One end of the junction fails to match germline, which may point to a read error. The chain has TRBV7-9 and TRBJ2-1; 12 nucleotides align to TRBD2. This CDR3 spans 16 amino acids. CDR1 is SEHNR and CDR2 is FQNEAQ in the germline V gene (reference sequence). CDR3 region: CASSGGLAGSDNEQFF. The CDR3 DNA reads TGTGCCAGCAGCGGGGGACTAGCGGGCTCCGACAATGAGCAGTTCTTC.

The chain recombines TRBV13 with TRBJ2-3; TRBD1 aligns across 9 bases. CDR1 is PRHDT and CDR2 is FYEKMQ in the germline V gene (reference sequence). Losses at the gene ends were 2 bases for V and 5 bases for J; bases not matched to a gene: 8. There are 16 residues in the CDR3. CDR3 bases: TGTGCCAGCAGCTTACCAGGGACAGGGAGGATAGATACGCAGTATTTT. Translation gives CASSLPGTGRIDTQYF.

The genes are TRBV18 and TRBJ1-1; D uncertain. CDR3 length equals 13 residues. Germline V gene lookup returns CDR1 KGHSH and CDR2 LQKENI. V gave up 6 bases and J gave up 5 bases, with 13 bases separating them. CDR3 in amino acids: CASSGEVGTEAFF. The CDR3 DNA follows: TGTGCCAGCTCCGGGGAAGTGGGGACTGAAGCTTTCTTT.

The genes are TRBV7-2 and TRBJ2-1; D remains unclear. The CDR3 consists of 13 residues. Germline CDR1 reads SGHTA; CDR2 reads FQGNSA. Trimming took off 3 bases at V and 13 bases at J, with 16 bases between the two ends. The CDR3 DNA reads as TGTGCCAGCAGCTTCCCTGCACAGAGTCGACAGTTCTTC. As protein: CASSFPAQSRQFF.

The chain carries TRBV6-1 and TRBJ2-7, with 7 bases identical to TRBD1. V trimming: 0 bases; J trimming: 6 bases; junction bases outside the gene matches: 5. Looked up from germline, CDR1 is MNHNS and CDR2 is SASEGT. The CDR3 extends over 14 amino acids. The CDR3 protein is CASSEAVTGTEQYF. Here the CDR3 DNA reads TGTGCCAGCAGTGAAGCGGTGACAGGGACCGAGCAGTACTTC.

The CDR3 sequence: CASSARLANTGELFF. The CDR3 DNA sequence: TGTGCCAGCAGCGCTAGGCTAGCAAACACCGGGGAGCTGTTTTTT. The genes are TRBV9 and TRBJ2-2; perhaps TRBD2 as D (5 bases). Germline CDR1 reads SGDLS; CDR2 reads YYNGEE. V was shortened by 3 bases and J by 2 bases, with 11 bases between the two germline ends. The CDR3 is 15 amino acids.

This chain uses TRBV27 with TRBJ2-7, with TRBD2 matching 8 bases. V lost 2 bases, J lost 2 bases, and 8 bases stayed unmatched. Germline CDR1 reads MNHEY; CDR2 reads SMNVEV (reference sequence). The CDR3 length is 16 residues. DNA for the CDR3: TGTGCCAGCAGTTTAACCCCAACTAGCGGCGCCTACGAGCAGTACTTC. As protein: CASSLTPTSGAYEQYF.

V gene TRBV7-3 combines with J gene TRBJ2-7; 7 bases fit TRBD1. Per germline, CDR1 SGHTA and CDR2 FQGTGA. The V and J ends lost 4 bases and 6 bases, in that order; junction bases with no gene match: 6. CDR3 length: 13 residues. The CDR3 nucleotides read TGTGCCAGCAGCTCTCGCTCAGGGGGCGAGCAGTACTTC. The encoded protein is CASSSRSGGEQYF.

The genes are TRBV10-1 and TRBJ2-5, with TRBD1 matching over 7 bases. Trimming at V came to 4 bases and at J to 5 bases, leaving 7 bases not matched to a gene. Germline V gene data show CDR1 as WNHNN and CDR2 as SYGVQD (reference sequence). The CDR3 totals 14 residues. CDR3 nucleotide sequence: TGCGCCAGCAGTGCTGGGACAGAGGGGGAGACCCAGTACTTC. Encoded protein: CASSAGTEGETQYF.

The chain couples TRBV5-6 to TRBJ2-5; TRBD2 agrees at 13 bases. With 3 bases clipped from V and 2 bases from J, the junction kept 4 bases outside the gene matches. This CDR3 is 16 amino acids long. CDR1 and CDR2 (germline): SGHDT, YYEEEE. The CDR3: CASSWRTSGGQETQYF. The CDR3, as DNA: TGTGCCAGCAGCTGGAGGACTAGCGGGGGACAAGAGACCCAGTACTTC. The whole variable domain, remainder taken from reference TRBV5-6 and TRBJ2-5, is DAGVTQSPTHLIKTRGQQVTLRCSPKSGHDTVSWYQQALGQGPQFIFQYYEEEERQRGNFPDRFSGHQFPNYSSELNVNALLLGDSALYLCASSWRTSGGQETQYFGPGTRLLVL.

The V gene is TRBV5-1, the J gene TRBJ2-1, with D tentatively TRBD1 (5 bases). Between the trimmed V and J ends, which lost 3 bases and 8 bases, there was a span of 15 bases. Germline values: CDR1 SGHRS, CDR2 YFSETQ. This CDR3 spans 14 amino acids. CDR3 residues: CASSYTPWGDEQFF. CDR3 nucleotide sequence: TGCGCCAGCAGCTATACCCCCTGGGGCGATGAGCAGTTCTTC.

V gene TRBV7-9 combines with J gene TRBJ2-7; the match to TRBD2 covers 8 bases. The CDR3 sequence is 14 residues long. Germline CDR1 reads SEHNR; CDR2 reads FQNEAQ (reference sequence). V lost 2 bases to trimming and J lost 5 bases; unmatched junction nucleotides: 5. CDR3 DNA sequence: TGTGCCAGCAGCTTATGGGGGACTAGGGACGAGCAGTACTTC. Translating gives CASSLWGTRDEQYF.

V and J are TRBV14 and TRBJ2-1; TRBD2 matches 13 bases. CDR1 and CDR2 from the germline V gene are SGHDN and FVKESK. V lost 4 bases and J lost 9; bases outside the gene matches: 6. This CDR3 has 15 amino acids. The DNA of the CDR3 is TGTGCCAGCAGCCCCTGGACTAGCGGGAGTGGTGAGCAGTTCTTC. Translation: CASSPWTSGSGEQFF. The variable domain in full, with the rest retrieved from reference TRBV14 and TRBJ2-1, is EAGVTQFPSHSVIEKGQTVTLRCDPISGHDNLYWYRRVMGKEIKFLLHFVKESKQDESGMPNNRFLAERTGGTYSTLKVQPAELEDSGVYFCASSPWTSGSGEQFFGPGTRLTVL.

The chain recombines TRBV5-6 with TRBJ1-1; TRBD1 aligns across 8 bases. Germline V gene data show CDR1 as SGHDT and CDR2 as YYEEEE. This CDR3 has 16 residues. V was pared by 0 bases and J by 0 bases, with 4 bases of the junction left unmatched. The chain's CDR3 is CASSLGQGTLNTEAFF. CDR3 coding DNA: TGTGCCAGCAGCTTGGGACAGGGGACCCTGAACACTGAAGCTTTCTTT.

V is TRBV7-9 and J is TRBJ2-2, with 8 bases aligning to TRBD2. The CDR3 spans 14 residues. Germline trimming cut 8 bases from V and 6 bases from J; bases unmatched to any gene: 8. Germline V gene data show CDR1 as SEHNR and CDR2 as FQNEAQ (reference sequence). CDR3 loop: CASDDGGASGELFF. The CDR3 DNA reads as TGTGCCAGCGACGACGGGGGGGCTTCCGGGGAGCTGTTTTTT.

The chain combines TRBV7-2 with TRBJ1-1; maybe TRBD1 (6 bases). V lost 3 bases and J lost 4, with 9 bases in between. The CDR3 length is 13 residues. Germline V lookup: CDR1 SGHTA, CDR2 FQGNSA. CDR3 sequence: CASSFDRSTEAFF. In DNA, the CDR3 is TGTGCCAGCAGCTTCGACAGGAGCACTGAAGCTTTCTTT.

This chain uses TRBV7-9 with TRBJ1-1, with 9 bases that match TRBD1. Per the germline V gene, CDR1 is SEHNR and CDR2 is FQNEAQ (reference sequence). V lost 6 bases to trimming and J lost 5 bases; unmatched junction nucleotides: 7. This CDR3 comprises 14 residues. This CDR3 is CASSSTGGRTEAFF. As DNA, the CDR3 is TGTGCCAGCAGTTCGACAGGGGGTAGGACTGAAGCTTTCTTT.

The genes are TRBV6-5 and TRBJ1-6, with a weak D call TRBD1 (6 bases). The V gene lost 6 bases and the J gene lost 5 bases, with 14 bases spanning the gap. The CDR3 runs to 15 residues. Germline CDR1 and CDR2: MNHEY and SVGAGI. CDR3 coding DNA: TGTGCCAGCAGAATATCCGGGACACATAATTCACCCCTCCACTTT. It specifies CASRISGTHNSPLHF.

The chain is built from TRBV7-9 and TRBJ2-5; the D gene is possibly TRBD1 (5 bases). Germline V gene lookup returns CDR1 SEHNR and CDR2 FQNEAQ (reference sequence). V was pared by 1 base and J by 4 bases, with 16 bases between. The CDR3 runs 16 residues. The CDR3 DNA sequence: TGTGCCAGCAGCTTAGATATAGGGGCTCGCCTAGAGACCCAGTACTTC. It specifies CASSLDIGARLETQYF.

V usage is TRBV7-2 and J usage is TRBJ1-1, with D tentatively TRBD1 (5 bases). V lost 4 bases and J lost 0, with 9 bases in between. CDR1 and CDR2 (germline): SGHTA, FQGNSA. CDR3 length equals 14 residues. The CDR3 DNA sequence: TGTGCCAGCAGCTCACGGGGGATGAACACTGAAGCTTTCTTT. This sequence encodes CASSSRGMNTEAFF.